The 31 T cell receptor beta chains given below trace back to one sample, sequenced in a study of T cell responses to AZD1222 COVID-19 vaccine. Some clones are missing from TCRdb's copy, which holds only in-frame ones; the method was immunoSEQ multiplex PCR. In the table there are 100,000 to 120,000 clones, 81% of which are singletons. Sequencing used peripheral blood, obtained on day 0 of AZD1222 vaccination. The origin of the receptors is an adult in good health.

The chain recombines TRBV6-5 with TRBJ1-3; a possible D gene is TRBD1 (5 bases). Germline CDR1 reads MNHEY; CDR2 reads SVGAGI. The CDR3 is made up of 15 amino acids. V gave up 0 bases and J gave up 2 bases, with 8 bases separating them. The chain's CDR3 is CASSYSTGAGNTIYF. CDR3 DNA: TGTGCCAGCAGTTACTCGACGGGGGCTGGAAACACCATATATTTT.

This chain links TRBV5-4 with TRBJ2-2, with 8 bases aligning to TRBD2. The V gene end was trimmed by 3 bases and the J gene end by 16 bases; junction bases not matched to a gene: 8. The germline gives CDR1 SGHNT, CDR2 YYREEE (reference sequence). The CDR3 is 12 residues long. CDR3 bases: TGTGCCAGCAGCTGGGATAGACGGGAGGGGTTTTTT. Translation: CASSWDRREGFF.

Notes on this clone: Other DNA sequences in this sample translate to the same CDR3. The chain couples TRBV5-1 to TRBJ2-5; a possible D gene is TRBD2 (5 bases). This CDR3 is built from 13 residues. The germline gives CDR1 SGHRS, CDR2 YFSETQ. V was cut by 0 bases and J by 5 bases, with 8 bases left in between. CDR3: CASSLGGGETQYF. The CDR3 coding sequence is TGCGCCAGCAGCTTGGGAGGAGGTGAGACCCAGTACTTC. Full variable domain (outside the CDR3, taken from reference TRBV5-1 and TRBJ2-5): KAGVTQTPRYLIKTRGQQVTLSCSPISGHRSVSWYQQTPGQGLQFLFEYFSETQRNKGNFPGRFSGRQFSNSRSEMNVSTLELGDSALYLCASSLGGGETQYFGPGTRLLVL.

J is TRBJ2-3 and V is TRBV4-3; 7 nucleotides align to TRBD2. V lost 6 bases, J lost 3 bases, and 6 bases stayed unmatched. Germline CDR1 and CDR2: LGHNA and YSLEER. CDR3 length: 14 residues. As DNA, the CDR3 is TGCGCCAGCAGGTCAAGCGGGGTAACAGATACGCAGTATTTT. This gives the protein CASRSSGVTDTQYF.

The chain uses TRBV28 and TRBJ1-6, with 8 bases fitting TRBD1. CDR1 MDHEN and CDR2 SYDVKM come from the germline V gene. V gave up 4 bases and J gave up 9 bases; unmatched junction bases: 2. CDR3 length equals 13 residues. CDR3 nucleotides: TGTGCCAGCAGTTCCAGGGGGCCTTCACCCCTCCACTTT. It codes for CASSSRGPSPLHF.

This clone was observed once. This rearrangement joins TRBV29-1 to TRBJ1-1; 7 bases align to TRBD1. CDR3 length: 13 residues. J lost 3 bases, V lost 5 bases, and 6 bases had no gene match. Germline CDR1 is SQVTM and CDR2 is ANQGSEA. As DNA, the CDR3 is TGCAGCGTTACTCGCACAGGGGACACTGAAGCTTTCTTT. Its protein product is CSVTRTGDTEAFF.

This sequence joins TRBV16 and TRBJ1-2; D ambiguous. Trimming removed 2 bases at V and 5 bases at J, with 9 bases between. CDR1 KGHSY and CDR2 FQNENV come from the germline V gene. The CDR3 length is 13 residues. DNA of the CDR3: TGTGCCAGCAGCCAAGAACGGTGGTATGGCTACACCTTC. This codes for CASSQERWYGYTF.

CDR3 sequence (DNA): TGTGCCAGCTCACCACAGGCGGACGAGCAGTACTTC. Its protein is CASSPQADEQYF. The chain carries TRBV18 and TRBJ2-7; D not certain. V gave up 1 base and J gave up 5 bases, with 6 bases separating them. The V gene's germline CDR1 is KGHSH and CDR2 LQKENI. This CDR3 region has 12 residues.

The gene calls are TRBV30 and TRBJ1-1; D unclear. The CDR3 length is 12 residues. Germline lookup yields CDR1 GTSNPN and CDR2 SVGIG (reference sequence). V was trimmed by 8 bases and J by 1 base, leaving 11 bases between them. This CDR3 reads CAGLRANTEAFF. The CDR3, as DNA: TGTGCCGGGCTCCGCGCGAACACTGAAGCTTTCTTT.

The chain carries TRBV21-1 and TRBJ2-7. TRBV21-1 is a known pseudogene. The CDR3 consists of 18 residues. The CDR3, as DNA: TGTGCCAGCAGCAAGGTGGGACCCAAACCCTATCCGGGCTACGAGCAGTACTTC. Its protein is CASSKVGPKPYPGYEQYF.

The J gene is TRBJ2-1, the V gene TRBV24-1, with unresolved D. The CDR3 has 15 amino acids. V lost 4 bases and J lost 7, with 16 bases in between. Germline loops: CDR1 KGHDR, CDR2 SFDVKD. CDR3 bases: TGTGCCACCAGTGACGTCGGGCGCAGTGGTAATGAGCAGTTCTTC. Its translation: CATSDVGRSGNEQFF.

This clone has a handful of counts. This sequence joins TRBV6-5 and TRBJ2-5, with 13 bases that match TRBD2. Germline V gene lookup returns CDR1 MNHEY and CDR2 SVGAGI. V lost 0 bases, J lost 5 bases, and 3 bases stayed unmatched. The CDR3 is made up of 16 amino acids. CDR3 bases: TGTGCCAGCAGTTACTCGACTAGCGGGAGGAGGGAGACCCAGTACTTC. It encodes CASSYSTSGRRETQYF.

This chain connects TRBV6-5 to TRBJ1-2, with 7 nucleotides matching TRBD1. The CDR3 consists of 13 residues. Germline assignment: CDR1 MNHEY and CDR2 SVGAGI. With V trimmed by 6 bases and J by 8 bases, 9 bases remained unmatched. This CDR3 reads CASSQRQGGGYTF. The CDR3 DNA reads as TGTGCCAGCAGCCAAAGACAGGGAGGCGGCTACACCTTC.

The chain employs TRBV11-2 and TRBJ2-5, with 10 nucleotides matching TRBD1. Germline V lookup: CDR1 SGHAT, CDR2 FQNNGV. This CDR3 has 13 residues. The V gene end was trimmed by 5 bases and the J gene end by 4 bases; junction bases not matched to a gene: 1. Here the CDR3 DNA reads TGTGCCAGCAGCGACAGGGGGCCAGAGACCCAGTACTTC. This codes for CASSDRGPETQYF.

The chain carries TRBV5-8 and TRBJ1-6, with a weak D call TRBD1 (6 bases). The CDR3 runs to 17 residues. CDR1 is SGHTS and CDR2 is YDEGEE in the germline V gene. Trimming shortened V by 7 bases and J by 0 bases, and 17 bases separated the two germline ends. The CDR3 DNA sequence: TGTGCCAGCCCTACCCGGACAGCGAGCTCCTATAATTCACCCCTCCACTTT. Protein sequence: CASPTRTASSYNSPLHF.

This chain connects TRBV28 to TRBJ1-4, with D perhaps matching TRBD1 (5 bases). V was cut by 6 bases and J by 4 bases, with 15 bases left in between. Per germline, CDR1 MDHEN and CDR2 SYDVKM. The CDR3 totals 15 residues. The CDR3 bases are TGTGCCAGCAGACCGCCGGGACCGCTTAATGAAAAACTGTTTTTT. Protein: CASRPPGPLNEKLFF.

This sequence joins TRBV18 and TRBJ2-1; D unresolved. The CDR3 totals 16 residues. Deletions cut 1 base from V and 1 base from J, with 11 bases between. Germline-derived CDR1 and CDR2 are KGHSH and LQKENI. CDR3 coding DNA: TGTGCCAGCTCACCACTTGGTCCCGGGTCCTACAATGAGCAGTTCTTC. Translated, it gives CASSPLGPGSYNEQFF.

Written as DNA, the CDR3 is TGTGCCAGCAGCTTGCTGTCAGGGGGATCCGGGGAGCTGTTTTTT. Its translation: CASSLLSGGSGELFF. The chain carries TRBV5-6 and TRBJ2-2, with 7 bases matching TRBD1. Germline loops: CDR1 SGHDT, CDR2 YYEEEE. The V segment lost 1 base and the J segment 6 bases; nucleotides outside the gene matches: 6. The length of the CDR3 is 15 residues.

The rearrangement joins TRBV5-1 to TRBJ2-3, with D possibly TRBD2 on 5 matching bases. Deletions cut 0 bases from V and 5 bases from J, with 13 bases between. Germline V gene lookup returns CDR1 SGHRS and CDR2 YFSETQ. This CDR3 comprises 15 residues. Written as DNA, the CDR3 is TGCGCCAGCAGCTTGGCTCGGTTAGGGAGAGATACGCAGTATTTT. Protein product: CASSLARLGRDTQYF.

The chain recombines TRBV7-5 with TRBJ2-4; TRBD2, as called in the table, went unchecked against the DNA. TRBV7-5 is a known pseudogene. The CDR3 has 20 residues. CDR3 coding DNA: TGTGTCAGAAGCCACCGGGACCCTAAAGGCGGGGTGTTAGCCAAAAACATTCAGTACTTC. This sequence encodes CVRSHRDPKGGVLAKNIQYF.

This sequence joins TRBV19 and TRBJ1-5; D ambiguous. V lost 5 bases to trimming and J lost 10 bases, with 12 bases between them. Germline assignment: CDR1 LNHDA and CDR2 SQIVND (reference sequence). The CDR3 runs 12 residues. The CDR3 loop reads CASSAQQLPQHF. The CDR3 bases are TGTGCCAGTAGTGCCCAACAGCTACCCCAGCATTTT.

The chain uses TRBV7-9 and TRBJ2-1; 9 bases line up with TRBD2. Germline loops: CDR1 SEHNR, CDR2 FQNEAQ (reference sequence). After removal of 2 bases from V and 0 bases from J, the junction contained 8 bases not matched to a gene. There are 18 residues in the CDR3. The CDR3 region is CASSLSVTSGSSYNEQFF. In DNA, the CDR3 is TGTGCCAGCAGCTTATCTGTGACTAGCGGAAGCTCCTACAATGAGCAGTTCTTC. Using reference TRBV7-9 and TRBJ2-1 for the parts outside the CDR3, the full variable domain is DTGVSQNPRHKITKRGQNVTFRCDPISEHNRLYWYRQTLGQGPEFLTYFQNEAQLEKSRLLSDRFSAERPKGSFSTLEIQRTEQGDSAMYLCASSLSVTSGSSYNEQFFGPGTRLTVL.

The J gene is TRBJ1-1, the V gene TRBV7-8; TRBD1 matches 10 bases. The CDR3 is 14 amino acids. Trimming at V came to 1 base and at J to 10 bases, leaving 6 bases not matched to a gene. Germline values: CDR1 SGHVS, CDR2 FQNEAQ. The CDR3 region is CASSLGGDRGLAFF. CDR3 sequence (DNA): TGTGCCAGCAGCTTAGGCGGGGACAGGGGATTAGCTTTCTTT. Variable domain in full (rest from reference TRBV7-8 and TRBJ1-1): GAGVSQSPRYKVAKRGQDVALRCDPISGHVSLFWYQQALGQGPEFLTYFQNEAQLDKSGLPSDRFFAERPEGSVSTLKIQRTQQEDSAVYLCASSLGGDRGLAFFGQGTRLTVV.

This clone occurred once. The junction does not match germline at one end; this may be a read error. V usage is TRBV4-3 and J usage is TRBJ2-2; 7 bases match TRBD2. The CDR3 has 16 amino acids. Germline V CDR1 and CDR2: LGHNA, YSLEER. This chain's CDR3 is CASSQETSSNTGELFF. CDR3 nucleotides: TGCGCCAGCAGCCAAGAGACTAGCTCGAATACCGGGGAGCTGTTTTTT.

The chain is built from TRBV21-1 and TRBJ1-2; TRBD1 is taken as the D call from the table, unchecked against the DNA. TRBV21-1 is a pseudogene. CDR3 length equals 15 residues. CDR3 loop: CASSRRTGGFYGYTF. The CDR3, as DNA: TGTGCCAGCAGCAGGAGGACAGGGGGCTTCTATGGCTACACCTTC.

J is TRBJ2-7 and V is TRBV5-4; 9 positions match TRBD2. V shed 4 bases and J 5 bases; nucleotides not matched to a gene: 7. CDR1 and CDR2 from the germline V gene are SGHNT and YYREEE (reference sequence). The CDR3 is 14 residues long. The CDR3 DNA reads TGTGCCAGCAGCACCAAGAAGCGGGAGGACGAGCAGTACTTC. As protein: CASSTKKREDEQYF.

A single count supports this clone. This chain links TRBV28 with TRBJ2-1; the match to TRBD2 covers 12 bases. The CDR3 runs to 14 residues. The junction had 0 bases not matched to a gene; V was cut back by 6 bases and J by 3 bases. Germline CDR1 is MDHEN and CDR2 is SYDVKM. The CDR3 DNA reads TGTGCCAGCAGGGGACTAGCGGGCTACAATGAGCAGTTCTTC. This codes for CASRGLAGYNEQFF.

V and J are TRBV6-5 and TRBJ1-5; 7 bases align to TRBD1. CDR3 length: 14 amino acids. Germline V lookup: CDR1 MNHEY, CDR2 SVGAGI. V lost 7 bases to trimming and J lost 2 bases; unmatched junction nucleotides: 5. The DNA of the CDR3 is TGTGCCAGCATCAGAGACAGGGGCAATCAGCCCCAGCATTTT. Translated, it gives CASIRDRGNQPQHF.

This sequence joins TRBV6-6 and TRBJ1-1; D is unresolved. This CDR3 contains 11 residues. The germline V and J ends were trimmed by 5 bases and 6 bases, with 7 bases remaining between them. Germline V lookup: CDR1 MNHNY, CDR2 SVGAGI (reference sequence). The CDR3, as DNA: TGTGCCAGCAGTCGCACGGCTGAAGCTTTCTTT. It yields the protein CASSRTAEAFF.

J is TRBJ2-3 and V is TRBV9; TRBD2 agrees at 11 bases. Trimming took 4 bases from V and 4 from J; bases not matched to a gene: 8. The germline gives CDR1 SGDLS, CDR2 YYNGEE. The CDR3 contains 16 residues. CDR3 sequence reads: CASSLLGTSGSDTQYF. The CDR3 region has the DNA TGTGCCAGCAGCTTACTCGGGACTAGCGGATCAGATACGCAGTATTTT.

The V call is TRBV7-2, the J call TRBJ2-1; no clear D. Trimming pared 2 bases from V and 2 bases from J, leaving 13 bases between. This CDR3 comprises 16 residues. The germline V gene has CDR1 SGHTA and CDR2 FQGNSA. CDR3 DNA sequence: TGTGCCAGCAGCTTACGGTTCGGGCCCACCTACAATGAGCAGTTCTTC. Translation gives CASSLRFGPTYNEQFF.